These 32 T cell receptor beta chains were sequenced from one sample in a study of somatic mutations in cytotoxic T cells in rheumatoid arthritis. Generated by immunoSEQ multiplex PCR, the TCRdb table keeps only in-frame clones and is missing some. The sample holds 9,000 to 13,000 clones, roughly 70% seen once. The specimen was CD8+ T cells sorted from blood. These receptors were taken from a man between 60 and 70 years old in good health.

V is TRBV28 and J is TRBJ2-3; TRBD1 matches 7 bases. Germline values: CDR1 MDHEN, CDR2 SYDVKM. The CDR3 runs to 17 residues. The J segment lost 4 bases and the V segment lost 0 bases, leaving 10 bases of the junction unmatched. CDR3 amino acids: CASSLWSGKGAPDTQYF. CDR3 DNA: TGTGCCAGCAGTTTATGGAGTGGGAAGGGGGCCCCAGATACGCAGTATTTT.

The chain couples TRBV9 to TRBJ2-7; TRBD1 aligns across 9 bases. Trimming removed 4 bases from V and 6 bases from J; junction bases left unmatched: 8. The CDR3 covers 14 residues. CDR1 and CDR2 from the germline V gene are SGDLS and YYNGEE. DNA for the CDR3: TGTGCCAGCAGCCCGCCGGGACAGGGTAGCGAGCAGTACTTC. Amino acid sequence: CASSPPGQGSEQYF.

This chain links TRBV9 with TRBJ2-3, with D possibly TRBD2 on 5 matching bases. Germline V gene lookup returns CDR1 SGDLS and CDR2 YYNGEE. This CDR3 region has 15 residues. V was trimmed by 0 bases and J by 0 bases, leaving 8 bases between them. Here the CDR3 reads CASSVEERSTDTQYF. The CDR3, as DNA: TGTGCCAGCAGCGTAGAAGAGCGGAGCACAGATACGCAGTATTTT.

J is TRBJ2-1 and V is TRBV5-4, with 11 nucleotides matching TRBD2. The CDR3 extends over 15 amino acids. CDR1 and CDR2 from the germline V gene are SGHNT and YYREEE (reference sequence). After removal of 0 bases from V and 7 bases from J, the junction contained 3 bases not matched to a gene. The CDR3 DNA reads as TGTGCCAGCAGCTTGGAGCTAGCGGGAGGTAATGAGCAGTTCTTC. It specifies CASSLELAGGNEQFF.

The J gene is TRBJ2-7, the V gene TRBV28; 8 nucleotides line up with TRBD1. V lost 5 bases, J lost 0 bases, and 6 bases stayed unmatched. Germline V gene sequence: CDR1 MDHEN, CDR2 SYDVKM. This CDR3 spans 15 amino acids. The CDR3: CASSPWTGTSYEQYF. DNA for the CDR3: TGTGCCAGCAGTCCCTGGACAGGGACCTCCTACGAGCAGTACTTC.

The J gene is TRBJ2-5, the V gene TRBV9, with 8 bases identical to TRBD2. The CDR3 is made up of 15 amino acids. Per germline, CDR1 SGDLS and CDR2 YYNGEE. V gave up 3 bases and J gave up 7 bases; unmatched junction bases: 11. The CDR3 is CASSDAGGVGGTQYF. The CDR3 DNA is TGTGCCAGCAGCGACGCGGGGGGCGTAGGGGGGACCCAGTACTTC.

The chain carries TRBV7-8 and TRBJ2-5; 8 bases line up with TRBD1. V gave up 6 bases and J gave up 4 bases; unmatched junction bases: 7. From germline, CDR1 is SGHVS and CDR2 FQNEAQ. CDR3 length equals 14 residues. The CDR3 protein is CASSTQGGLETQYF. In DNA form, the CDR3 reads TGTGCCAGCAGTACACAGGGGGGTTTAGAGACCCAGTACTTC.

The V and J genes are TRBV28 and TRBJ2-1, with 11 nucleotides matching TRBD2. Per germline, CDR1 MDHEN and CDR2 SYDVKM. The V gene end was trimmed by 4 bases and the J gene end by 10 bases; junction bases not matched to a gene: 15. The CDR3 is made up of 17 amino acids. The CDR3 loop reads CASSSHTSGGPLGEQFF. CDR3 in DNA: TGTGCCAGCAGTTCTCACACTAGCGGGGGACCCCTAGGAGAGCAGTTCTTC. The whole variable domain, filled in from reference TRBV28 and TRBJ2-1, reads DVKVTQSSRYLVKRTGEKVFLECVQDMDHENMFWYRQDPGLGLRLIYFSYDVKMKEKGDIPEGYSVSREKKERFSLILESASTNQTSMYLCASSSHTSGGPLGEQFFGPGTRLTVL.

This chain links TRBV4-3 with TRBJ2-1; perhaps TRBD2 as D (5 bases). In germline, CDR1 is LGHNA, CDR2 YSLEER. The CDR3 runs to 16 residues. Between the trimmed V and J ends, which lost 2 bases and 0 bases, there was a span of 11 bases. CDR3 nucleotide sequence: TGCGCCAGCAGCCAAATCGTGGGAGCCTCCTACAATGAGCAGTTCTTC. Its protein is CASSQIVGASYNEQFF.

This chain connects TRBV10-2 to TRBJ2-3; D is ambiguous. V lost 8 bases and J lost 0, with 12 bases in between. This CDR3 region has 14 residues. Germline lookup yields CDR1 WSHSY and CDR2 SAAADI. CDR3: CASLLVASTDTQYF. DNA of the CDR3: TGCGCCAGCCTACTGGTAGCCAGCACAGATACGCAGTATTTT.

The chain recombines TRBV29-1 with TRBJ2-1; 7 nucleotides line up with TRBD1. CDR1 is SQVTM and CDR2 is ANQGSEA in the germline V gene. This CDR3 is 14 amino acids long. Germline trimming cut 7 bases from V and 8 bases from J; bases unmatched to any gene: 14. CDR3 region: CSERQGGSNDEQFF. CDR3 sequence (DNA): TGCAGCGAGCGACAGGGCGGTAGCAACGATGAGCAGTTCTTC.

The chain links TRBV5-8 to TRBJ2-1; a weak D match, TRBD2 (5 bases). Germline V gene data show CDR1 as SGHTS and CDR2 as YDEGEE. V was clipped by 0 bases and J by 8 bases, with 12 bases between them. The CDR3 is 14 amino acids. CDR3 DNA sequence: TGTGCCAGCAGCTTGGGGGCAGCCGGGGATGAGCAGTTCTTC. Its translation: CASSLGAAGDEQFF. The whole variable domain, filled in from reference TRBV5-8 and TRBJ2-1, reads EAGVTQSPTHLIKTRGQQATLRCSPISGHTSVYWYQQALGLGLQFLLWYDEGEERNRGNFPPRFSGRQFPNYSSELNVNALELEDSALYLCASSLGAAGDEQFFGPGTRLTVL.

This rearrangement joins TRBV4-1 to TRBJ2-7; D is uncertain. From germline, CDR1 is MGHRA and CDR2 YSYEKL. CDR3 length: 14 residues. V was shortened by 4 bases and J by 2 bases, with 12 bases between the two germline ends. CDR3 protein: CASSRETETYEQYF. The CDR3 bases are TGCGCCAGCAGCCGAGAAACAGAGACCTACGAGCAGTACTTC.

This clone was found a few times. The chain carries TRBV7-9 and TRBJ2-7, with TRBD1 as a possible D gene (6 bases). Trimming took off 4 bases at V and 0 bases at J, with 10 bases between the two ends. CDR3 size: 14 residues. Germline loops: CDR1 SEHNR, CDR2 FQNEAQ (reference sequence). CDR3 protein: CASSSTGASYEQYF. The CDR3 DNA reads as TGTGCCAGCAGCTCGACAGGCGCCTCCTACGAGCAGTACTTC.

The chain has TRBV29-1 and TRBJ2-5; D is unclear. The J call may be in error: the DNA end matches TRBJ2-7 better. The CDR3 covers 10 residues. Per germline, CDR1 SQVTM and CDR2 ANQGSEA. CDR3: CSVQDYEQYF. The CDR3 nucleotides read TGCAGCGTGCAGGACTACGAGCAGTACTTC.

CDR3 DNA: TGTGCCAGTGGGGGGCCAATTGAGCAGTTCTTC. Amino acid sequence: CASGGPIEQFF. The chain combines TRBV19 with TRBJ2-1; D possibly uses TRBD1 or TRBD2 (6 bases each). V was pared by 8 bases and J by 9 bases, with 11 bases between. The CDR3 extends over 11 amino acids. Germline CDR1 and CDR2: LNHDA and SQIVND (reference sequence).

The chain couples TRBV13 to TRBJ2-3, with D tentatively TRBD1 (7 bases). The CDR3 loop spans 17 amino acids. Per the germline V gene, CDR1 is PRHDT and CDR2 is FYEKMQ (reference sequence). V was cut by 4 bases and J by 4 bases, with 21 bases left in between. CDR3 sequence: CASSWGSGGGGADTQYF. The CDR3 DNA sequence: TGTGCCAGCAGCTGGGGTTCAGGGGGAGGAGGTGCAGATACGCAGTATTTT.

The V and J genes are TRBV28 and TRBJ2-3; the D gene is possibly TRBD1 (6 bases). CDR3 length: 14 amino acids. Deletions cut 5 bases from V and 1 base from J, with 10 bases between. Germline CDR1 and CDR2: MDHEN and SYDVKM. The CDR3 is CASSPDSRTDTQYF. The DNA for the CDR3 is TGTGCCAGCAGTCCGGACAGCCGCACAGATACGCAGTATTTT.

This chain's CDR3 is CASSQDSGNRYEQYF. The CDR3 bases are TGCGCCAGCAGCCAAGATTCAGGGAATAGATACGAGCAGTACTTC. The J gene is TRBJ2-7, the V gene TRBV4-3; TRBD1 might be the D (5 bases). Germline V CDR1 and CDR2: LGHNA, YSLEER. V lost 0 bases and J lost 4, with 13 bases in between. The CDR3 has 15 residues.

J is TRBJ2-7 and V is TRBV7-9; D not resolved. This CDR3 contains 12 residues. Germline CDR1 is SEHNR and CDR2 is FQNEAQ (reference sequence). Trimming left V 3 bases short and J 5 bases short, with 8 bases between. CDR3: CASSFFSDEQYF. DNA of the CDR3: TGTGCCAGCAGCTTTTTCAGCGACGAGCAGTACTTC.

The chain carries TRBV19 and TRBJ2-7, with a tentative D call TRBD1 (6 bases). Trimming cost V 3 bases and J 2 bases, with 14 bases left between them. The V gene's germline CDR1 is LNHDA and CDR2 SQIVND (reference sequence). CDR3 size: 15 residues. The CDR3 region is CASSIRGDHTYEQYF. DNA of the CDR3: TGTGCCAGTAGTATCAGGGGAGACCACACCTACGAGCAGTACTTC.

The rearrangement uses TRBV28 and TRBJ2-1, with a weak D call TRBD2 (6 bases). Trimming took off 8 bases at V and 3 bases at J, with 20 bases between the two ends. The CDR3 runs 16 residues. Germline values: CDR1 MDHEN, CDR2 SYDVKM. The CDR3 coding sequence is TGTGCCAGCTCCTCCCCGGCGGCGGACTACTACAATGAGCAGTTCTTC. This sequence encodes CASSSPAADYYNEQFF.

This clone turned up a few times. This chain joins TRBV28 and TRBJ2-7; a weak D match, TRBD2 (5 bases). The CDR3 covers 16 residues. Trimming removed 4 bases from V and 4 bases from J, with 20 bases in between. Germline V lookup: CDR1 MDHEN, CDR2 SYDVKM. The CDR3 sequence: CASSSYLIQRPYEQYF. The CDR3 DNA sequence: TGTGCCAGCAGTTCCTACCTCATCCAGCGGCCTTACGAGCAGTACTTC.

The chain recombines TRBV7-9 with TRBJ2-7, with 12 bases aligning to TRBD2. The CDR3 has 17 residues. Germline V CDR1 and CDR2: SEHNR, FQNEAQ (reference sequence). The V gene end was trimmed by 5 bases and the J gene end by 0 bases; junction bases not matched to a gene: 8. DNA for the CDR3: TGTGCCAGCAGCGACGGACTAGCGGGAATAAGCTCCTACGAGCAGTACTTC. Translated, it gives CASSDGLAGISSYEQYF.

V is TRBV28 and J is TRBJ2-7; 11 positions match TRBD1. The junction had 6 bases not matched to a gene; V was cut back by 5 bases and J by 3 bases. Germline V gene data show CDR1 as MDHEN and CDR2 as SYDVKM. This CDR3 comprises 15 residues. The chain's CDR3 is CASSKAGTGGYEQYF. The CDR3, as DNA: TGTGCCAGCAGTAAGGCCGGGACAGGGGGCTACGAGCAGTACTTC.

Written as DNA, the CDR3 is TGTGCCAGCAGCAGCGCCGGGCCCCACGGGGCCAAAAACATTCAGTACTTC. It encodes CASSSAGPHGAKNIQYF. The gene calls are TRBV21-1 and TRBJ2-4. TRBV21-1 is classified as a pseudogene. There are 17 residues in the CDR3.

This clone has only one observation. This chain links TRBV5-4 with TRBJ2-1; 9 positions agree with TRBD2. V shed 5 bases, J shed 8 bases, and the junction held 14 bases outside the gene matches. The CDR3 is 16 amino acids. Germline V CDR1 and CDR2: SGHNT, YYREEE (reference sequence). The CDR3 loop reads CASRFGTAGGTDEQFF. DNA of the CDR3: TGTGCCAGCAGATTTGGTACGGCGGGAGGGACCGATGAGCAGTTCTTC.

This clone was detected only a few times. The chain recombines TRBV15 with TRBJ2-1, with no clear D. This CDR3 is 14 amino acids long. Trimming stripped 2 bases from V and 0 bases from J, with 5 bases between. CDR1 is LNHNV, CDR2 YYDKDF, per germline (reference sequence). Here the CDR3 DNA reads TGTGCCACCAGCAGAATGGGCTCCTACAATGAGCAGTTCTTC. Translation gives CATSRMGSYNEQFF.

The sample holds one count of this clone. The V gene is TRBV7-9, the J gene TRBJ2-2; 8 positions agree with TRBD2. Trimming cost V 4 bases and J 5 bases; bases outside gene matches: 6. Germline CDR1 is SEHNR and CDR2 is FQNEAQ (reference sequence). This CDR3 is built from 15 residues. The DNA for the CDR3 is TGTGCCAGCAGCTCAGAGCGGGAGTGGACCGGGGAGCTGTTTTTT. Protein: CASSSEREWTGELFF.

This clone has a single count. The chain joins TRBV5-6 to TRBJ2-2; possible D gene TRBD2, 5 bases. The length of the CDR3 is 17 residues. Germline V gene lookup returns CDR1 SGHDT and CDR2 YYEEEE. Between the trimmed V and J ends, which lost 4 bases and 4 bases, there was a span of 20 bases. The CDR3 protein is CASSLAPLISFTGELFF. The DNA for the CDR3 is TGTGCCAGCAGCCTAGCCCCCCTTATAAGTTTCACCGGGGAGCTGTTTTTT. Full variable domain (outside the CDR3, taken from reference TRBV5-6 and TRBJ2-2): DAGVTQSPTHLIKTRGQQVTLRCSPKSGHDTVSWYQQALGQGPQFIFQYYEEEERQRGNFPDRFSGHQFPNYSSELNVNALLLGDSALYLCASSLAPLISFTGELFFGEGSRLTVL.

The chain joins TRBV28 to TRBJ1-4, with a possible D match to TRBD1 (5 bases). From germline, CDR1 is MDHEN and CDR2 SYDVKM. This CDR3 comprises 14 residues. Trimming pared 1 base from V and 6 bases from J, leaving 9 bases between. CDR3 in DNA: TGTGCCAGCAGTTTATTGGGGGTTGATGAAAAACTGTTTTTT. This codes for CASSLLGVDEKLFF.

The genes are TRBV6-1 and TRBJ1-1; TRBD1 matches at 9 bases. V lost 0 bases, J lost 11 bases, and 16 bases stayed unmatched. CDR1 MNHNS and CDR2 SASEGT come from the germline V gene. This CDR3 spans 17 amino acids. The CDR3 nucleotides read TGTGCCAGCAGTGAAGCAACAGGGGGCGCGGATGGCCAGGAGGCTTTCTTT. Amino acids: CASSEATGGADGQEAFF.